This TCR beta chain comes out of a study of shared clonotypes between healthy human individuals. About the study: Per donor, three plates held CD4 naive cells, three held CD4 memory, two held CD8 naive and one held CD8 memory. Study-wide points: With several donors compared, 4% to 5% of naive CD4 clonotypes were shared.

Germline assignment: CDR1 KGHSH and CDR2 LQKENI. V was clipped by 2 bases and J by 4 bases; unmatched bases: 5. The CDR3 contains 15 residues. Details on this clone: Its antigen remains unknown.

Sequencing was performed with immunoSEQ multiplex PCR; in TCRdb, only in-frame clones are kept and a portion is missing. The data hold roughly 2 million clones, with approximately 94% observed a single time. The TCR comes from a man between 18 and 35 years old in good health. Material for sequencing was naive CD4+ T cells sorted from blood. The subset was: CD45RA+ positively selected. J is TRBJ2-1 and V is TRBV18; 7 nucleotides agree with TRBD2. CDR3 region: CASSPGASGYNEQFF. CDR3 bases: TGTGCCAGCTCACCAGGGGCTAGCGGTTACAATGAGCAGTTCTTC.